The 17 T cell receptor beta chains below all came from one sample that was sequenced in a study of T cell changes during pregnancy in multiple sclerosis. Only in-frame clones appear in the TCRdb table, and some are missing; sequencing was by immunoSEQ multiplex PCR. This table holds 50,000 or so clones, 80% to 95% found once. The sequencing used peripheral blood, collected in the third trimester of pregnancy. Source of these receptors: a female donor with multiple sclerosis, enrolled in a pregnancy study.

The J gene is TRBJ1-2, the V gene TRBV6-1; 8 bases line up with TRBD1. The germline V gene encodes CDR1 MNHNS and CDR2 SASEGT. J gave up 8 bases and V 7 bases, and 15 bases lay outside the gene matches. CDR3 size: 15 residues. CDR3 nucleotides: TGTGCCAGCATTCCGGTCGGACAGGGCGCGGGGGGCTACACCTTC. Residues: CASIPVGQGAGGYTF.

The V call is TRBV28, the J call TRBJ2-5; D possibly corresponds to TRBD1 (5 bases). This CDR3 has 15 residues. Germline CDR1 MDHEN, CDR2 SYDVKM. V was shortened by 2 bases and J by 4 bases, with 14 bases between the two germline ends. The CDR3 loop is CASSLRTSPSETQYF. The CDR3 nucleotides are TGTGCCAGCAGTTTAAGGACAAGCCCATCAGAGACCCAGTACTTC.

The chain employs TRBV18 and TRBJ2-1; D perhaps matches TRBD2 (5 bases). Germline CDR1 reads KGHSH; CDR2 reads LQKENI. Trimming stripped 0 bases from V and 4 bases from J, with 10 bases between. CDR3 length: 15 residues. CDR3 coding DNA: TGTGCCAGCTCACCACCGAGAGGGAGATACAATGAGCAGTTCTTC. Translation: CASSPPRGRYNEQFF. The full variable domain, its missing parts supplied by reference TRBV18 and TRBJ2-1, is NAGVMQNPRHLVRRRGQEARLRCSPMKGHSHVYWYRQLPEEGLKFMVYLQKENIIDESGMPKERFSAEFPKEGPSILRIQQVVRGDSAAYFCASSPPRGRYNEQFFGPGTRLTVL.

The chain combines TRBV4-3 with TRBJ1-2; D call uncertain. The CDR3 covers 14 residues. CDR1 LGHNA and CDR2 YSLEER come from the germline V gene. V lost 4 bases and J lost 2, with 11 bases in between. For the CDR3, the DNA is TGCGCCAGCAGCCGAGAGACTGAGAACTATGGCTACACCTTC. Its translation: CASSRETENYGYTF.

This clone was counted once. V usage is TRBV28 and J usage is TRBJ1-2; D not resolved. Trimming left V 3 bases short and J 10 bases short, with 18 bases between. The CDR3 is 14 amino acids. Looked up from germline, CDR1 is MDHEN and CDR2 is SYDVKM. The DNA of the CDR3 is TGTGCCAGCAGTTTCACTGGAGCGAGCGGAGACTACACCTTC. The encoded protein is CASSFTGASGDYTF.

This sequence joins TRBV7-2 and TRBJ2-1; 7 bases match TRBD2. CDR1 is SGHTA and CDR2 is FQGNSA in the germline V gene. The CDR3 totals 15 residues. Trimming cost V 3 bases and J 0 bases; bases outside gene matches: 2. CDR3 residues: CASSFWGGSYNEQFF. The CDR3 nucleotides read TGTGCCAGCAGCTTTTGGGGGGGCTCCTACAATGAGCAGTTCTTC.

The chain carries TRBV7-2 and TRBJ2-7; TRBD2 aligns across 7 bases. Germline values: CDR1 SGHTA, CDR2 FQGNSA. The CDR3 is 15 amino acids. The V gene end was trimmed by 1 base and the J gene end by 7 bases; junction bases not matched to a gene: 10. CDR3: CASSLEVRGVGEQYF. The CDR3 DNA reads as TGTGCCAGCAGCTTAGAAGTCCGGGGGGTAGGGGAGCAGTACTTC.

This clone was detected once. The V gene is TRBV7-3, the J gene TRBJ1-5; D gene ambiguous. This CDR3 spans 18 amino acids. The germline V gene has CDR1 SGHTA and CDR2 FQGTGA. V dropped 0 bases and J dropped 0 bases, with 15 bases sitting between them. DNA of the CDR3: TGTGCCAGCAGCTTAACAATTGCGGGCAGTCGTAGCAATCAGCCCCAGCATTTT. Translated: CASSLTIAGSRSNQPQHF.

The CDR3 bases are TGTGCTAGTGGTTTGGCAACCCCAAGGGCGGGAGGAACCCACTACAATGAGCAGTTCTTC. Translating gives CASGLATPRAGGTHYNEQFF. This chain links TRBV12-5 with TRBJ2-1, with 8 positions matching TRBD2. This CDR3 has 20 amino acids. The V gene end was trimmed by 1 base and the J gene end by 3 bases; junction bases not matched to a gene: 17. Germline-derived CDR1 and CDR2 are LGHNT and FRNRAP.

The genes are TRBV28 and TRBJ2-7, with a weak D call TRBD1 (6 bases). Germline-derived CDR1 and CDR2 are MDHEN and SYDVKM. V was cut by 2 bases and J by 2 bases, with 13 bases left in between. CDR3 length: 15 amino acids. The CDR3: CASSLGGSHPYEQYF. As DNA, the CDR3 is TGTGCCAGCAGTTTAGGGGGCTCCCACCCCTACGAGCAGTACTTC.

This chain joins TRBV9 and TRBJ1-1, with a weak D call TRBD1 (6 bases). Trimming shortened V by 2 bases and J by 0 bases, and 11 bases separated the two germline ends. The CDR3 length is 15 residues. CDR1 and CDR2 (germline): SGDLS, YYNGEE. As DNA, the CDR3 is TGTGCCAGCAGCGTCGGACAGACCATGAACACTGAAGCTTTCTTT. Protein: CASSVGQTMNTEAFF.

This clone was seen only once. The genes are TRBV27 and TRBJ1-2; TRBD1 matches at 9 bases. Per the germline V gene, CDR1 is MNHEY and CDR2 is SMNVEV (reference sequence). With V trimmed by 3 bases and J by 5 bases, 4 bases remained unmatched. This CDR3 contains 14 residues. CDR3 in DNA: TGTGCCAGCAGTTTTAACAGGGGGCGATATGGCTACACCTTC. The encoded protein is CASSFNRGRYGYTF.

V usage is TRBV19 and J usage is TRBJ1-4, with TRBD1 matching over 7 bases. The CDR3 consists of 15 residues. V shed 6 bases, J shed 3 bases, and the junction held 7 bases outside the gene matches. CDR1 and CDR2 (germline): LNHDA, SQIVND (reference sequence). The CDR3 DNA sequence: TGTGCCAGTAGCCTTTACAGGGGCCCTAATGAAAAACTGTTTTTT. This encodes CASSLYRGPNEKLFF. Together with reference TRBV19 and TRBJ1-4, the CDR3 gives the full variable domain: DGGITQSPKYLFRKEGQNVTLSCEQNLNHDAMYWYRQDPGQGLRLIYYSQIVNDFQKGDIAEGYSVSREKKESFPLTVTSAQKNPTAFYLCASSLYRGPNEKLFFGSGTQLSVL.

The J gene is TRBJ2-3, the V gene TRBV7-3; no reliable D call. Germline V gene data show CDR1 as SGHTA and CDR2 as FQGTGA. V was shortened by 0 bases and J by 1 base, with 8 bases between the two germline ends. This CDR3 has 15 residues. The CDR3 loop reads CASSLTGSGTDTQYF. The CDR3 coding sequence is TGTGCCAGCAGCTTAACAGGCAGCGGCACAGATACGCAGTATTTT.

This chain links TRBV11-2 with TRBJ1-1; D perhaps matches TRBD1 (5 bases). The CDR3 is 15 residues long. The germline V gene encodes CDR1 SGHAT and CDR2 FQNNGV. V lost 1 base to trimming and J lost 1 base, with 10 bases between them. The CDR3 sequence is CASSLGGTGNTEAFF. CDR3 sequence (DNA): TGTGCCAGCAGCTTAGGGGGAACAGGGAACACTGAAGCTTTCTTT.

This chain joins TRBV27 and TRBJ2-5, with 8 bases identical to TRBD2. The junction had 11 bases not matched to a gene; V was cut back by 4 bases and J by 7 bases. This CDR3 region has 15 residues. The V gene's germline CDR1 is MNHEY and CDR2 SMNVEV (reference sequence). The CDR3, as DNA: TGTGCCAGCAGTTCGCGGGAGGCCCCGGTCAGGACCCAGTACTTC. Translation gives CASSSREAPVRTQYF.

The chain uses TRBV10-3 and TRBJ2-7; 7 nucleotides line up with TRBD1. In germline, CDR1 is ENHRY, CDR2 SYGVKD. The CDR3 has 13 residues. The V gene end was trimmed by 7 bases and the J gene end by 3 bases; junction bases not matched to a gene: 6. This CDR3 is CAIKGAADYEQYF. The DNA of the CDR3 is TGTGCCATCAAGGGGGCAGCGGACTACGAGCAGTACTTC.